Within the sample, the clone carrying this TCR beta chain is medium-sized (0.01 to 0.1%). As yet, its antigen is unknown. The record originates from a study of spatial heterogeneity in lung cancer. Study-level information: Sequences of the beta chain were consistently detected in greater numbers than alpha-chain sequences.

TCRdb re-called the 5' RACE reads with MiXCR, one entry per CDR3 protein. The sample holds about 3,000 distinct CDR3 sequences, around 6% seen once. The time point: sample taken at primary tumor resection. Trimming removed 3 bases at V and 4 bases at J, with 13 bases between. The CDR3 is made up of 14 amino acids. Germline CDR1 and CDR2: SGHTA and FQGNSA. Broader study findings: It was found that expanded intratumoral alpha and beta TCR counts tracked tumor mutation counts.

This specimen was lung tumor tissue, taken at surgery. This clonotype originated in a male donor with early-stage non-small cell lung cancer. The chain employs TRBV7-2 and TRBJ2-7; D is perhaps TRBD2 (6 bases). The CDR3 DNA reads as TGTGCCAGCAGCTTTAGACTGGGGACTTACGAGCAGTACTTC. This sequence encodes CASSFRLGTYEQYF.